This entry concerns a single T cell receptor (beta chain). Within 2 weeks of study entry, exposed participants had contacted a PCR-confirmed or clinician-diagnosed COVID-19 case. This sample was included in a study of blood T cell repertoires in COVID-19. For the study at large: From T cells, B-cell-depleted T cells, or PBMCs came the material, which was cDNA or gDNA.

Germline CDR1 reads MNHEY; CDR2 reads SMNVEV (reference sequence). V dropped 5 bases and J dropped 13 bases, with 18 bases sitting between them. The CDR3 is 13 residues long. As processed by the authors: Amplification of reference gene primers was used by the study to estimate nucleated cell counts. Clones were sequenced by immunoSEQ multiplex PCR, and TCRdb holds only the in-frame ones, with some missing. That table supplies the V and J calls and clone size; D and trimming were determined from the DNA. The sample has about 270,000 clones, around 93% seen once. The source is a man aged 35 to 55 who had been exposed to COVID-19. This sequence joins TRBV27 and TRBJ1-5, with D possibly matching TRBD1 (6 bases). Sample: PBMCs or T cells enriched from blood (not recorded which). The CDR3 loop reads CASSTQTGRVQHF. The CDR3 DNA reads TGTGCCAGCAGTACACAAACAGGGCGGGTGCAGCATTTT.